This T cell receptor (beta chain) originates from a study of blood T cell repertoires in COVID-19. Study in general: T cells, B-cell-depleted T cells, or PBMCs provided the cDNA or gDNA that served as material.

This clone showed up just once. The repertoire was sequenced with immunoSEQ multiplex PCR; TCRdb's copy has only in-frame clones and lacks some. Of approximately 670,000 clones in the sample, over 80% were seen once. Germline V gene lookup returns CDR1 GTSNPN and CDR2 SVGIG (reference sequence). This CDR3 is built from 17 residues. The V and J ends lost 4 bases and 9 bases, in that order; junction bases with no gene match: 15. The sequence came from a woman aged 18-35 years with acute or convalescent COVID-19. The chain recombines TRBV30 with TRBJ2-7; 16 bases are shared with TRBD2. The sequenced sample was peripheral blood. The CDR3 loop reads CAWTLPGLAGGRWVQYF. The CDR3 DNA reads TGTGCCTGGACCCTCCCGGGACTAGCGGGGGGGCGATGGGTGCAGTACTTC. The full variable domain, rest sourced from reference TRBV30 and TRBJ2-7, is SQTIHQWPATLVQPVGSPLSLECTVEGTSNPNLYWYRQAAGRGLQLLFYSVGIGQISSEVPQNLSASRPQDRQFILSSKKLLLSDSGFYLCAWTLPGLAGGRWVQYFGPGTRLTVT.